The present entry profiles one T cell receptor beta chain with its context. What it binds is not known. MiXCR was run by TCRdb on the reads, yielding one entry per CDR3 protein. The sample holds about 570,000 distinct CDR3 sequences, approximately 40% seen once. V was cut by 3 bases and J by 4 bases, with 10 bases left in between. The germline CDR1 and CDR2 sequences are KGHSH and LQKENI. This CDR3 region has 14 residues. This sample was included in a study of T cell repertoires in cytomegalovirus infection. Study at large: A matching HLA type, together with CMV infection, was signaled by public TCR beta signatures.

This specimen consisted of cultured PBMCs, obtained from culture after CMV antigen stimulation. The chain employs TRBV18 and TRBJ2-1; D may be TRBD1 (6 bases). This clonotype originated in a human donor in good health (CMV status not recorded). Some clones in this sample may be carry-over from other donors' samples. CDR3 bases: TGTGCCAGCTCACCGGACAGAGCATACAATGAGCAGTTCTTC. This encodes CASSPDRAYNEQFF.